Below, one T cell receptor beta chain is given with its context. The antigen is unknown. PCR used 60 Vbeta primers and 13 Jbeta primers. The data were produced by immunoSEQ multiplex PCR, yet TCRdb's version contains in-frame clones alone and is incomplete. The table includes 130,000 or so clones, around 90% detected once. CDR3 length equals 17 residues. The V gene's germline CDR1 is SEHNR and CDR2 FQNEAQ (reference sequence). Trimming cost V 4 bases and J 0 bases, with 16 bases left between them. This sample stems from a study of cytomegalovirus exposure and HLA in healthy donors. On the study more broadly: HLA-typed donors were the source of around 77 million unique TCRs held in an early data release.

Overall study results and limits: Being indistinguishable, some V segments were excluded, TRBV6-2 and TRBV6-3 among them.

J is TRBJ2-1 and V is TRBV7-9; possibly TRBD2 for D (6 bases). This clonotype was obtained from a woman in her thirties or forties in good health and CMV-seronegative. Sequences were obtained from PBMCs. The CDR3 region is CASSYLGEALSYNEQFF. CDR3 DNA sequence: TGTGCCAGCAGCTATCTGGGGGAGGCCCTCTCCTACAATGAGCAGTTCTTC.